This TCR beta chain emerged from a study of a mutant IDH1 vaccine in newly diagnosed glioma (dated by TCRdb to about 2021). Some background on the complete study: Patients received eight vaccinations in weeks 1, 3, 5, 7, 11, 15, 19 and 23, corresponding to visits V03 through V10. Prior to enrollment, standard therapy consisting of radiotherapy alone, temozolomide alone, or radiochemotherapy with temozolomide had been administered to patients, with the combination being received by most patients. Longitudinal TCRB deep sequencing was done for 25 to 30 treated patients, wherever samples were available for exploratory analyses. In the chemotherapy-containing groups, vaccination started alongside temozolomide cycles, whereas in patients who had radiotherapy alone it started 4-6 weeks after radiotherapy. Six visits were used for peripheral blood collection: V03 (baseline), V05, V07, V10, V12 and V13. The approximately 29 treated patients were around 62% male and 37.5% female, with a mean age of 40.4 years. General study outcomes and caveats: Pseudoprogression appeared unrelated to alterations in the top peripheral T cell clonotypes detected by TCRB sequencing. Selection of PBMC samples for TCRB deep sequencing was based on availability. The authors noted that analyses of patient blood samples could not be reproduced because of sample limitations. Across multiple MHC alleles, vaccine-induced immune responses were seen in nearly 95% of patients.

About this clone itself: The antigen it binds to is not known. Base qualities are not at hand, and no much larger clone is one base apart.

The method was the immunoSEQ multiplex PCR assay. Following the manufacturer's protocol, the hsTCRB Kit was used to amplify rearranged TCR beta chain sequences. Sequencing of TCRB libraries was carried out on an Illumina MiSeq. For the original study's pipeline: The proprietary platform of the kit vendor was used for demultiplexing, trimming and gene mapping. The table comes from immuneACCESS by way of TCRdb, which keeps in-frame sequences with V and J called. Part of the clones is missing from these tables; in studies checked, under half for an unresolved V gene and the rest for unknown reasons. V and J calls and clone size are as listed in that table; D and trimming were resolved from the DNA. This sample has some 38,000 clones in its table, and roughly 76% of those were observed once. Jointly, the top ten make up approximately 5.1% of the sample. In light of the paper, this sample's time point label describes: week 23, last vaccination. Every vaccine dose consisted of 300 ug of a 20-mer mutant IDH1 peptide in Montanide, administered subcutaneously together with topical imiquimod. Donors had newly diagnosed WHO grade 3 or 4 IDH1-mutant astrocytomas with loss of nuclear ATRX. The samples were drawn from NOA16, a multicentre, single-arm, open-label phase I trial in Germany that tested a mutant IDH1 peptide vaccine in humans for the first time. Genomic DNA for TCRB sequencing was isolated from EDTA blood with the DNeasy Blood and Tissue Kit.

A distance of 11 bases separates the germline ends of V and J, which lose 6 bases and 8 bases respectively. The germline V gene (reference sequence) provides CDR1 MNHEY and CDR2 SMNVEV. Spanning cysteine to phenylalanine, the CDR3 consists of 13 amino acids. Left in the record is the CDR3 DNA by itself, 39 bases read in frame from the first base. The sample consisted of PBMCs, taken from a glioma patient whose treatment included an IDH1 peptide vaccine. The TCR comes from a man aged 35 to 55 with glioma. The chain is encoded by TRBV27 joined to TRBJ1-6; the D gene is perhaps TRBD1, from 5 matching bases. The CDR3 region: CASRYSGDSPLHF. The nucleotides are TGTGCCAGCAGGTACTCGGGGGATTCACCCCTCCACTTT.